This T cell receptor beta chain originates from a study of T cells in Graves' hyperthyroidism and ophthalmopathy. The investigators amplified TCR beta CDR3 regions from RNA transcripts. HTBI primers were used for first-round RT-PCR of the TCR CDR3. MiXCR was run by TCRdb on the multiplex PCR reads, yielding one entry per CDR3 protein. The table lists fewer than 650,000 distinct CDR3 sequences, roughly 14% of them singletons. Study-level points and caveats: Prediction of ophthalmopathy progression came a median approximately 6 months pre-onset.

Used for diagnoses were clinical symptoms, serum thyroxine and TRAb, thyroid ultrasound and orbital computed tomography. This clonotype has at least ten counts. No antigen is known for it. V was clipped by 0 bases and J by 7 bases, with 15 bases between them. Germline assignment: CDR1 PRHDT and CDR2 FYEKMQ (reference sequence). The CDR3 is 15 residues long. The chain recombines TRBV13 with TRBJ1-2, with a weak D call TRBD1 (5 bases). What was sequenced was blood. The source of this sequence is a woman aged 40 to 55 with Graves' ophthalmopathy. CDR3 sequence (DNA): TGTGCCAGCAGCTTAGGGCCCAGGGATAGTAGTGGCTACACCTTC. Protein product: CASSLGPRDSSGYTF. The full variable domain, with the rest looked up from reference TRBV13 and TRBJ1-2, is AAGVIQSPRHLIKEKRETATLKCYPIPRHDTVYWYQQGPGQDPQFLISFYEKMQSDKGSIPDRFSAQQFSDYHSELNMSSLELGDSALYFCASSLGPRDSSGYTFGSGTRLTVV.